This T cell receptor (beta chain) was recorded in a study of cytomegalovirus exposure and HLA in healthy donors. About the study: Around 81% of approximately 400 genotyped donors fell in the Caucasian-associated ancestry cluster.

Details on this clone: Its target is not known.

The primer mix had 60 Vbeta and 13 Jbeta primers. The repertoire was sequenced with immunoSEQ multiplex PCR; TCRdb's copy has only in-frame clones and lacks some. The table has about 92,000 clones, approximately 84% seen once; the top ten hold approximately 1.3%. CDR3 length equals 15 residues. J gave up 5 bases and V 2 bases, and 8 bases lay outside the gene matches. CDR1 is SGDLS, CDR2 YYNGEE, per germline. General study results and limits: Several of the most significant clusters were apparently associated with common viral pathogens in a later analysis.

The receptor was derived from a girl aged 2 to 10 in good health and CMV-seropositive. The chain combines TRBV9 with TRBJ2-5, with 8 bases aligning to TRBD1. Material: PBMCs. The CDR3 region is CASSVQQGASETQYF. DNA for the CDR3: TGTGCCAGCAGCGTCCAGCAGGGGGCCAGTGAGACCCAGTACTTC.